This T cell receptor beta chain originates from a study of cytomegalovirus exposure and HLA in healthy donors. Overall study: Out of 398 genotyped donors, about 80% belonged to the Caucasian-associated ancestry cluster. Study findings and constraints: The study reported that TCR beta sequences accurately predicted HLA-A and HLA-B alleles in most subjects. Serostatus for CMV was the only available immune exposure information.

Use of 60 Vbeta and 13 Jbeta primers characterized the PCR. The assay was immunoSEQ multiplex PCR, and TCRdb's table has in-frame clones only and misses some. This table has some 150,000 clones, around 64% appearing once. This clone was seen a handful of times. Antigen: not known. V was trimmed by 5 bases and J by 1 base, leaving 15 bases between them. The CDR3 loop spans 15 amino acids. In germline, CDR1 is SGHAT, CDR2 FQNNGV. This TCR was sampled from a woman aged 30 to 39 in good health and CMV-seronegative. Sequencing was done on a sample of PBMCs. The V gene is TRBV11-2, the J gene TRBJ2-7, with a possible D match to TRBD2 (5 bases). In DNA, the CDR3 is TGTGCCAGCAGCGCGGAGGTTGGGCCTTCCTACGAGCAGTACTTC. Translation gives CASSAEVGPSYEQYF.